This TCR beta chain emerged from a study of blood T cell repertoires in COVID-19. Study context: Acute and convalescent COVID-19 specimens originated in the United States, Italy and Spain. T cells, B-cell-depleted T cells, or PBMCs supplied cDNA or gDNA.

Details on this clone: One junction end disagrees with the germline gene, perhaps due to a read error. At the DNA level, this CDR3 is encoded by other sequences in the same sample as well.

Looked up from germline, CDR1 is SGHTA and CDR2 is FQGTGA. This CDR3 has 16 amino acids. As handled by the study authors: Amplifying reference gene primers gave estimates of nucleated cell counts. Here immunoSEQ multiplex PCR was the method, and the copy in TCRdb shows in-frame clones only, minus some. V, J and clone size derive from that table, while D and trimming were established from the DNA sequence. The table lists about 370,000 clones, 90% of them singletons. This TCR came from a man between 18 and 29 years old with active or convalescent COVID-19. The sequenced sample was peripheral blood. The rearrangement uses TRBV7-3 and TRBJ2-7; 10 bases align to TRBD2. CDR3 amino acids: CASSITGTSEIYEQYF. The CDR3 DNA is TGTGCCAGCAGCATAACCGGGACTAGCGAGATCTACGAGCAGTACTTC.